This T cell receptor (beta chain) was found in a study of T-cell memory formation after mild COVID-19. TCRdb fed the 5' RACE reads into MiXCR, producing one record per CDR3 protein. Here the sample spans under 300,000 distinct CDR3 sequences, roughly 18% being singletons. Germline V lookup: CDR1 SNHLY, CDR2 FYNNEI. This CDR3 region has 13 residues. The V end was cut by 4 bases, the J end by 6 bases, with 12 bases between. The chain couples TRBV2 to TRBJ1-2; the D is unclear. The TCR was taken from a young man who had mild COVID-19 (a few samples of this study predate the infection). Cell type and time point are not known. The specimen sequenced was PBMCs or a T cell subset sorted from them (not recorded which). Here the CDR3 reads CASSVTELDGYTF. CDR3 nucleotide sequence: TGTGCCAGCAGTGTAACGGAACTAGATGGCTACACCTTC. The variable domain in full, completed from reference TRBV2 and TRBJ1-2, reads EPEVTQTPSHQVTQMGQEVILRCVPISNHLYFYWYRQILGQKVEFLVSFYNNEISEKSEIFDDQFSVERPDGSNFTLKIRSTKLEDSAMYFCASSVTELDGYTFGSGTRLTVV.